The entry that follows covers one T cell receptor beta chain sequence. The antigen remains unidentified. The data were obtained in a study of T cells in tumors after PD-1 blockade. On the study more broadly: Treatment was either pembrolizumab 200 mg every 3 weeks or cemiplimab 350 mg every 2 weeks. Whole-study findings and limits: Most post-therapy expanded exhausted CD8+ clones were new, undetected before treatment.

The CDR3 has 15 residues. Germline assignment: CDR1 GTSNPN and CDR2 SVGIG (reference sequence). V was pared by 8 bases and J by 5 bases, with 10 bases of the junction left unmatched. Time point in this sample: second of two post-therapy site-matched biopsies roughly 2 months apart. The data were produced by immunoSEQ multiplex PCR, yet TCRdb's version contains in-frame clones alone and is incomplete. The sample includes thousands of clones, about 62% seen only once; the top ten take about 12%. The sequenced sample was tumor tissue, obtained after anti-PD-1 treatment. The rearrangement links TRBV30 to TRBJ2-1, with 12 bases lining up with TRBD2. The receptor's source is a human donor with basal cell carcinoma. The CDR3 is CAAYRLAGDNNEQFF. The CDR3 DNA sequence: TGTGCCGCCTACCGACTAGCGGGGGATAACAATGAGCAGTTCTTC. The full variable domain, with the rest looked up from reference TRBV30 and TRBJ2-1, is SQTIHQWPATLVQPVGSPLSLECTVEGTSNPNLYWYRQAAGRGLQLLFYSVGIGQISSEVPQNLSASRPQDRQFILSSKKLLLSDSGFYLCAAYRLAGDNNEQFFGPGTRLTVL.